The 2 T cell receptor beta chains presented below share a single source sample, sequenced in a study of post-analysis software for immune sequencing data (dated by TCRdb to between 2015 and 2016). Library method: PCR. The instrument given in TCRdb is Illumina HiSeq 2500. Unique molecular identifiers were incorporated into TCR beta cDNA libraries to reduce PCR and sequencing biases. TCRdb trimmed public reads at Q25 via fastp, called clones via MiXCR and kept in-frame beta chains. Merged by CDR3 protein, the rows form single entries marked with the most common genes and DNA. Recorded for this sample are roughly 410,000 distinct CDR3 sequences; 30% to 45% of them occurred a single time. The ten largest clonotypes hold roughly 13% of the sample. These TCRs' antigens remain unknown. Broader findings and caveats from the paper: Patients showed significantly higher frequencies than controls for a handful of TRBV segments, among them TRBV5-6, TRBV5-1 and TRBV20-1.

The sample taken for sequencing was blood. The receptors here all came from a girl aged 5 to 17 with multiple sclerosis.

This clonotype occurred many times. The chain joins TRBV7-2 to TRBJ2-7, with 7 bases identical to TRBD1. This CDR3 contains 14 residues. Germline trimming cut 2 bases from V and 1 base from J; bases unmatched to any gene: 2. The V gene's germline CDR1 is SGHTA and CDR2 FQGNSA. CDR3 in amino acids: CASSLPGQSYEQYF. CDR3 sequence (DNA): TGTGCCAGCAGCTTACCGGGACAGTCCTACGAGCAGTACTTC.

There are many counts of this clonotype. The rearrangement links TRBV5-1 to TRBJ1-1, with 8 bases aligning to TRBD1. This CDR3 spans 13 amino acids. J was trimmed by 4 bases and V by 2 bases; bases with no gene match: 1. Per germline, CDR1 SGHRS and CDR2 YFSETQ. CDR3 nucleotide sequence: TGCGCCAGCAGCTTTACAGGGGGCACTGAAGCTTTCTTT. Its translation is CASSFTGGTEAFF.